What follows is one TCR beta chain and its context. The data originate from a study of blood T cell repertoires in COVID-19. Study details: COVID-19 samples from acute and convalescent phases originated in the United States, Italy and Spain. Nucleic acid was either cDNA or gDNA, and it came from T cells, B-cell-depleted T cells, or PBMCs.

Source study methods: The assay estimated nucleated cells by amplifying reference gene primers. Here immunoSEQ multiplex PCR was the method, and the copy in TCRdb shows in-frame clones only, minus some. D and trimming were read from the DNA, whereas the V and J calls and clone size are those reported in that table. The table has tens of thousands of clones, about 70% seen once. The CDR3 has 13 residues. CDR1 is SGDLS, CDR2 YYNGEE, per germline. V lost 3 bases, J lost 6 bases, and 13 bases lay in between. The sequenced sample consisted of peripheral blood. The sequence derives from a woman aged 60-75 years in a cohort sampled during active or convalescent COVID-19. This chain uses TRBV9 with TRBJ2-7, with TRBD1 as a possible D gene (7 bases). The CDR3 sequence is CASSAGDRAEQYF. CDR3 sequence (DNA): TGTGCCAGCAGCGCGGGAGACAGGGCCGAGCAGTACTTC.